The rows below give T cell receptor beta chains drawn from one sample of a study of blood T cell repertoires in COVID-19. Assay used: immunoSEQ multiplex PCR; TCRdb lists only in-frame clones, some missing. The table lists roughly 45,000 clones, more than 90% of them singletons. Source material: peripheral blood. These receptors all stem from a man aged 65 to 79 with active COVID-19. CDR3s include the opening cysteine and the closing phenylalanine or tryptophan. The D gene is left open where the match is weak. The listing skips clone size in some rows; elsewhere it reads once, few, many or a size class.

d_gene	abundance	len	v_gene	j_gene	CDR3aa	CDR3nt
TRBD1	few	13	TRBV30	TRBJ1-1	CAWSFDRVTEAFF	TGTGCCTGGAGTTTTGACAGGGTCACTGAAGCTTTCTTT
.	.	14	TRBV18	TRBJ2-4	CASSLGRSRNIQYF	TGTGCCAGCTCATTGGGTCGGTCTAGAAACATTCAGTACTTC
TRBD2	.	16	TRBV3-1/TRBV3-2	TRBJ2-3	CASSPPSGSWTDTQYF	TGTGCCAGCAGCCCCCCTAGCGGGAGTTGGACAGATACGCAGTATTTT
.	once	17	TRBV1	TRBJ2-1	CTSSQESVRDSYNEQFF	TGCACCAGCAGCCAAGAGTCTGTGCGGGACTCCTACAATGAGCAGTTCTTC
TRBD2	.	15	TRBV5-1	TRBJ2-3	CASSLTSGGPSTQYF	TGCGCCAGCAGCTTGACTAGCGGGGGCCCCTCGACGCAGTATTTT
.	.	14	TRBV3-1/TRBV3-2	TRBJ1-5	CASSRQISNQPQHF	TGTGCCAGCAGCAGACAGATTAGCAATCAGCCCCAGCATTTT
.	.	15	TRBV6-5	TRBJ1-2	CASSQSIPSNYGYTF	TGTGCCAGCAGTCAATCTATCCCCTCAAACTATGGCTACACCTTC
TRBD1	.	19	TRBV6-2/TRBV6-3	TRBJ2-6	CASSSYVGQGATGANVLTF	TGTGCCAGCAGTTCTTATGTGGGACAGGGGGCGACTGGGGCCAACGTCCTGACTTTC
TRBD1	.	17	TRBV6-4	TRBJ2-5	CASSDPGTGEFQETQYF	TGTGCCAGCAGTGACCCGGGGACAGGGGAATTTCAAGAGACCCAGTACTTC
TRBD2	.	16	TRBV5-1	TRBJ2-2	CASSLLLAGFTGELFF	TGCGCCAGCAGCTTGTTACTAGCGGGTTTCACCGGGGAGCTGTTTTTT
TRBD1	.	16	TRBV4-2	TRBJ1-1	CASSPSGGEDSVEAFF	TGTGCCAGCAGCCCATCAGGGGGAGAGGATAGCGTTGAAGCTTTCTTT
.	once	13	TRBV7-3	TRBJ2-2	CASSLISSGELFF	TGTGCCAGCAGCTTAATATCCTCCGGGGAGCTGTTTTTT
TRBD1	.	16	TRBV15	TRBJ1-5	CATSREGTGTNQPQHF	TGTGCCACCAGCAGGGAGGGGACAGGGACTAATCAGCCCCAGCATTTT
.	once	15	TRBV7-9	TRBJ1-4	CASSSGFGGNEKLFF	TGTGCCAGCAGCTCAGGCTTCGGGGGGAATGAAAAACTGTTTTTT
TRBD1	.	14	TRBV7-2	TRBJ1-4	CASRPTGVREKLFF	TGTGCCAGCAGACCGACAGGGGTGAGAGAAAAACTGTTTTTT
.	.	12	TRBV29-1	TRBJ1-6	CSVGEKNSPLHF	TGCAGCGTTGGGGAGAAAAATTCACCCCTCCACTTT
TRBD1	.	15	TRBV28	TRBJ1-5	CASSTPQGTGQPQHF	TGTGCCAGCAGTACACCACAGGGGACCGGTCAGCCCCAGCATTTT
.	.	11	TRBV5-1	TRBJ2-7	CASSLDGLQYF	TGCGCCAGCAGCTTGGATGGACTCCAGTACTTC
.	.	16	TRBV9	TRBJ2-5	CASSPAGGTYQETQYF	TGTGCCAGCAGCCCCGCGGGCGGGACGTACCAAGAGACCCAGTACTTC
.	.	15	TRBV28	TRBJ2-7	CASSLAKAGDNEQYF	TGTGCCAGCAGTTTGGCAAAGGCAGGGGACAACGAGCAGTACTTC
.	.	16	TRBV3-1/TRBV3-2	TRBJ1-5	CASSQVPRGAGQPQHF	TGTGCCAGCAGCCAGGTACCCCGGGGGGCGGGGCAGCCCCAGCATTTT
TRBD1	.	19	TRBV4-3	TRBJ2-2	CASSQAFSRGSWTTGELFF	TGCGCCAGCAGCCAAGCATTTAGCAGGGGGTCCTGGACCACCGGGGAGCTGTTTTTT
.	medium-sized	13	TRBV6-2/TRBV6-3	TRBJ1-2	CASSYREPYGYTF	TGTGCCAGCAGTTACCGAGAACCTTATGGCTACACCTTC
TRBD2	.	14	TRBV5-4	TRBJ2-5	CASSPAGGQETQYF	TGTGCCAGCAGCCCAGCGGGGGGGCAAGAGACCCAGTACTTC
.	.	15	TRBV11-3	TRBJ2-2	CASSQGLRSSGELFF	TGTGCCAGCAGTCAAGGACTACGATCTTCCGGGGAGCTGTTTTTT
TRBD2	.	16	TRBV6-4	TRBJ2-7	CASSGQTSGRGYEQYF	TGTGCCAGCAGTGGCCAGACTAGCGGCAGGGGGTACGAGCAGTACTTC
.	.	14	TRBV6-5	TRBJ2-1	CASSTRGGGLQQFF	TGTGCCAGCAGTACACGGGGTGGAGGGCTTCAGCAGTTCTTC
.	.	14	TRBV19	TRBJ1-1	CASSPGQPLGEAFF	TGTGCCAGTAGTCCAGGACAGCCCTTGGGTGAAGCTTTCTTT
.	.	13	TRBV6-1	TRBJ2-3	CASSSLAKDTQYF	TGTGCCAGCAGTTCTCTAGCGAAAGATACGCAGTATTTT
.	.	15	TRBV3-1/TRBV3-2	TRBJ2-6	CASSQRGPGANVLTF	TGTGCCAGCAGCCAGAGAGGGCCTGGGGCCAACGTCCTGACTTTC